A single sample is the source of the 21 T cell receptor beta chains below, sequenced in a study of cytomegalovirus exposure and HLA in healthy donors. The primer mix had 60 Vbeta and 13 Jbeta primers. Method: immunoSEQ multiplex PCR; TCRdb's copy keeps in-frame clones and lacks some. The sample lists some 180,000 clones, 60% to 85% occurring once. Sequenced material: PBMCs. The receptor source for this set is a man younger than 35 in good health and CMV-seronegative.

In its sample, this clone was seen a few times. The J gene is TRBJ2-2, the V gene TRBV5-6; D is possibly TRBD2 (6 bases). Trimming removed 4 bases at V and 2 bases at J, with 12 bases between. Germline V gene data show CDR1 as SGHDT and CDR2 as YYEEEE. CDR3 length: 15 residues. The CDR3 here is CASSPPSANTGELFF. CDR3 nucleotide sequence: TGTGCCAGCAGCCCCCCTAGCGCCAACACCGGGGAGCTGTTTTTT. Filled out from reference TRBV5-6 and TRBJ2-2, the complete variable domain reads DAGVTQSPTHLIKTRGQQVTLRCSPKSGHDTVSWYQQALGQGPQFIFQYYEEEERQRGNFPDRFSGHQFPNYSSELNVNALLLGDSALYLCASSPPSANTGELFFGEGSRLTVL.

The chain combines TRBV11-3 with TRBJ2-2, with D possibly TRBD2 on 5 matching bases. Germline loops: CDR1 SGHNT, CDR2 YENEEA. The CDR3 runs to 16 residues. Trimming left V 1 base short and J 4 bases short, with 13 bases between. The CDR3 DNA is TGTGCCAGCAGCTTAGGTCGGGGAAAGAGCACCGGGGAGCTGTTTTTT. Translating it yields CASSLGRGKSTGELFF.

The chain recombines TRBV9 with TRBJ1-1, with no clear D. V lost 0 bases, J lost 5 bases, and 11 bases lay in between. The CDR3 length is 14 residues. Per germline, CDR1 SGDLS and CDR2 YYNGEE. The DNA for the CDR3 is TGTGCCAGCAGCGTAGACTCGGGCGGGACTGAAGCTTTCTTT. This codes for CASSVDSGGTEAFF.

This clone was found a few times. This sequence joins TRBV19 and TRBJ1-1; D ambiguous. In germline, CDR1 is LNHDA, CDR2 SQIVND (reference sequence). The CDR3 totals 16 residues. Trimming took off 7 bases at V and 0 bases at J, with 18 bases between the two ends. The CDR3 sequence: CASTPGTLLLNTEAFF. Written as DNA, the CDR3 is TGTGCCAGTACCCCGGGAACCCTCCTTTTGAACACTGAAGCTTTCTTT.

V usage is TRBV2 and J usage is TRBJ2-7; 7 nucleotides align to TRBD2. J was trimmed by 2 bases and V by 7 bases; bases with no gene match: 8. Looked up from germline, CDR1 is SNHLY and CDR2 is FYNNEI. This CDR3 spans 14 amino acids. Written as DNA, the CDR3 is TGTGCCAGCAAGCGGGACGGGGCTACCTACGAGCAGTACTTC. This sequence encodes CASKRDGATYEQYF.

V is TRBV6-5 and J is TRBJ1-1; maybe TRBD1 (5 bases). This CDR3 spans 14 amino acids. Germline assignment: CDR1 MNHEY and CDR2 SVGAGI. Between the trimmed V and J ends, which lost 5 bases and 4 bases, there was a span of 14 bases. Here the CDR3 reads CASSPTGVGTEAFF. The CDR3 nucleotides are TGTGCCAGCAGTCCCACGGGGGTGGGCACTGAAGCTTTCTTT.

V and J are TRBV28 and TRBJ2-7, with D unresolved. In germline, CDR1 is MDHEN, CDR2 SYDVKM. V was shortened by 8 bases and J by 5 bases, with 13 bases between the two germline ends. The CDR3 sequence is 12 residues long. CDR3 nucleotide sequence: TGTGCCAGCTCCCTCGGTGTCAACGAGCAGTACTTC. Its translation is CASSLGVNEQYF.

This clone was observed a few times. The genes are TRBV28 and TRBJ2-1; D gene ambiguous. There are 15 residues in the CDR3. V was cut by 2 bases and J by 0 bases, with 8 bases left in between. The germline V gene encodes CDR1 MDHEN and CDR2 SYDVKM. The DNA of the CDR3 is TGTGCCAGCAGTTTACGGGTGGGCTCCTACAATGAGCAGTTCTTC. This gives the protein CASSLRVGSYNEQFF.

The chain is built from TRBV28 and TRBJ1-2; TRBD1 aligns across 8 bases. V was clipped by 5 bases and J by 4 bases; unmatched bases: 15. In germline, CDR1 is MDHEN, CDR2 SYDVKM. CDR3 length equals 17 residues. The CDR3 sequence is CASSPRLTGARRYGYTF. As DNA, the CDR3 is TGTGCCAGCAGTCCCCGATTGACAGGGGCGAGGCGCTATGGCTACACCTTC.

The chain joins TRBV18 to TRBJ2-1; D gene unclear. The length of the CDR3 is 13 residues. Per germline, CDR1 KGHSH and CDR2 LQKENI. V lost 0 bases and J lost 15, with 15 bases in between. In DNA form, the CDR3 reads TGTGCCAGCTCACCACCGGCGCTGGGCCCTCTGTTCTTC. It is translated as CASSPPALGPLFF.

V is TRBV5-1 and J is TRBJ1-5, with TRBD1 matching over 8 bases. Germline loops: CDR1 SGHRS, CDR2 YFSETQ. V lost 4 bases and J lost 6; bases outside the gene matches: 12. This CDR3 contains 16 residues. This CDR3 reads CASSQGAGGSGQPQHF. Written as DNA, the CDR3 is TGCGCCAGCAGCCAGGGGGCAGGGGGCTCTGGTCAGCCCCAGCATTTT.

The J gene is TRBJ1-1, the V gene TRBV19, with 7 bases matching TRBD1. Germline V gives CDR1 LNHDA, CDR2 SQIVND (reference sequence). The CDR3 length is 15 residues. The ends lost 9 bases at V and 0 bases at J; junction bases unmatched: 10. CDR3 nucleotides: TGTGCCAGCCTACAAGGGGGCCCCATGAACACTGAAGCTTTCTTT. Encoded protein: CASLQGGPMNTEAFF.

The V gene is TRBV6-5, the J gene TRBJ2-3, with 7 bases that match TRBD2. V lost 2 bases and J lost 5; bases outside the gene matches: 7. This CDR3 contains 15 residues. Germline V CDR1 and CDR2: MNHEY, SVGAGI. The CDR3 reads CASSYEGWGGDTQYF. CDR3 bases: TGTGCCAGCAGTTACGAGGGCTGGGGGGGAGATACGCAGTATTTT.

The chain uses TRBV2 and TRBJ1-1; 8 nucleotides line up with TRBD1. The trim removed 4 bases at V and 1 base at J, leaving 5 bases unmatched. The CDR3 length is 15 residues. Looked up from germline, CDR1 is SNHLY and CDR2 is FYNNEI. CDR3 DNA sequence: TGTGCCAGCAGTGGGAGGACAGGGCCGAACACTGAAGCTTTCTTT. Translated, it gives CASSGRTGPNTEAFF. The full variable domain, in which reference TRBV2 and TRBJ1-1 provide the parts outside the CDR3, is EPEVTQTPSHQVTQMGQEVILRCVPISNHLYFYWYRQILGQKVEFLVSFYNNEISEKSEIFDDQFSVERPDGSNFTLKIRSTKLEDSAMYFCASSGRTGPNTEAFFGQGTRLTVV.

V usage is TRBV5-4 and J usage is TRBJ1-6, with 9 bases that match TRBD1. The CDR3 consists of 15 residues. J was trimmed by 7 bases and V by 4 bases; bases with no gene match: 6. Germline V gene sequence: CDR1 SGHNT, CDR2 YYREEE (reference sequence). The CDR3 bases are TGTGCCAGCAGCCCGCGGACAGGGGAGAATTCACCCCTCCACTTT. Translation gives CASSPRTGENSPLHF.

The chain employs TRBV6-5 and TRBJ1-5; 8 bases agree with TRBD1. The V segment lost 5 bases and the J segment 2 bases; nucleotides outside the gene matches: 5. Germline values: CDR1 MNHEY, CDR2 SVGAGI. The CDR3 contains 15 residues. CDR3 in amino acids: CASSRQGFGNQPQHF. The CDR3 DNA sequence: TGTGCCAGCAGTAGACAGGGGTTCGGCAATCAGCCCCAGCATTTT.

In DNA, the CDR3 is TGCGCCAGTCCCCCTCCAAGCGGCCAAACAGATACGCAGTATTTT. This encodes CASPPPSGQTDTQYF. The chain carries TRBV10-2 and TRBJ2-3, with D possibly matching TRBD2 (5 bases). Trimming removed 9 bases at V and 3 bases at J, with 19 bases between. From germline, CDR1 is WSHSY and CDR2 SAAADI. The CDR3 is 15 amino acids.

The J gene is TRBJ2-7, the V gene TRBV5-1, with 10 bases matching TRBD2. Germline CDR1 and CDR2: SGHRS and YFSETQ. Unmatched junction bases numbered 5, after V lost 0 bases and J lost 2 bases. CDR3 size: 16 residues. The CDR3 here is CASSLDSGGVPYEQYF. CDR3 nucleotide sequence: TGCGCCAGCAGCTTGGACAGCGGGGGGGTTCCCTACGAGCAGTACTTC.

The CDR3 spells CSVEKGQGLGGYTF. The CDR3 bases are TGCAGCGTTGAAAAGGGACAGGGCCTAGGTGGCTACACCTTC. V and J are TRBV29-1 and TRBJ1-2, with 9 bases lining up with TRBD1. J gave up 7 bases and V 2 bases, and 8 bases lay outside the gene matches. The CDR3 runs 14 residues. Germline V gene sequence: CDR1 SQVTM, CDR2 ANQGSEA. Filled out from reference TRBV29-1 and TRBJ1-2, the complete variable domain reads SAVISQKPSRDICQRGTSLTIQCQVDSQVTMMFWYRQQPGQSLTLIATANQGSEATYESGFVIDKFPISRPNLTFSTLTVSNMSPEDSSIYLCSVEKGQGLGGYTFGSGTRLTVV.

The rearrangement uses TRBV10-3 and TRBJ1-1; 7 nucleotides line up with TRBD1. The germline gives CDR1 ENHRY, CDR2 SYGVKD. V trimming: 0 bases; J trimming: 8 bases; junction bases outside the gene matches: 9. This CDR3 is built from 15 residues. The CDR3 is CAISESTRGTAEAFF. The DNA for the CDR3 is TGTGCCATCAGTGAGTCGACTCGGGGGACAGCAGAAGCTTTCTTT.

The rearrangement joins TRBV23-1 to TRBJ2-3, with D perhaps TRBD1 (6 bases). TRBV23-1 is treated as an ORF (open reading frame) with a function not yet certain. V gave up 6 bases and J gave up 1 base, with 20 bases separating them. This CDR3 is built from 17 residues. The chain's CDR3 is CASSPHVQGECTDTQYF. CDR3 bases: TGCGCCAGCAGCCCACACGTACAGGGAGAGTGCACAGATACGCAGTATTTT.